Described below is a single TCR beta chain sequence and its context. CDR3 size: 12 residues. Germline CDR1 and CDR2: DFQATT and SNEGSKA (reference sequence). Trimming stripped 1 base from V and 9 bases from J, with 12 bases between. This sample stems from a study of T cells in Graves' hyperthyroidism and ophthalmopathy. Fresh peripheral blood, roughly 10 ml, was the source of the PBMCs. What was amplified from RNA transcripts were TCR beta CDR3 regions. A first-round RT-PCR of the TCR CDR3 used the HTBI primer set. TCRdb used MiXCR to reprocess the multiplex PCR reads, holding one entry per CDR3 protein. Of hundreds of thousands of distinct CDR3 sequences in the sample, under 45% are singletons; the top ten hold more than 25%.

The specimen was blood. The TCR comes from a woman in her 40s with Graves' hyperthyroidism. This chain links TRBV20-1 with TRBJ1-2; D possibly corresponds to TRBD1 (6 bases). CDR3 amino acids: CSARATGPSYTF. The CDR3, as DNA: TGCAGTGCTAGAGCAACAGGGCCCAGCTACACCTTC.